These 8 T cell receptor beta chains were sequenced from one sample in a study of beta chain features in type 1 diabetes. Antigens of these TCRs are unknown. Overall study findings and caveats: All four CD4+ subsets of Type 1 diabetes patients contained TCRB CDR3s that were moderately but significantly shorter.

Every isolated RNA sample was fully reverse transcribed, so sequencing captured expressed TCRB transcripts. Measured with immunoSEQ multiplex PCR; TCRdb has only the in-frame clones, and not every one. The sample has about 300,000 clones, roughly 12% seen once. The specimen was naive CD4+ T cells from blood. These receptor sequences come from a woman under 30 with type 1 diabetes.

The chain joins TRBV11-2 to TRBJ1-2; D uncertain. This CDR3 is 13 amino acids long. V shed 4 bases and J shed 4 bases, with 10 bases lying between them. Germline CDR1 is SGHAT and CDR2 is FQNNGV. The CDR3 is CASSSTGVYGYTF. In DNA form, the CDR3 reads TGTGCCAGCAGCTCTACGGGAGTCTATGGCTACACCTTC.

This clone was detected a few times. DNA for the CDR3: TGTGCCAGCAGCGGACAGGGTAGCCCCCGCAGCCAGGGTAAGCCCCAGCATTTT. This codes for CASSGQGSPRSQGKPQHF. The chain recombines TRBV2 with TRBJ1-5; 8 nucleotides align to TRBD1. CDR1 is SNHLY and CDR2 is FYNNEI in the germline V gene. The ends lost 6 bases at V and 8 bases at J; junction bases unmatched: 21. The CDR3 covers 18 residues.

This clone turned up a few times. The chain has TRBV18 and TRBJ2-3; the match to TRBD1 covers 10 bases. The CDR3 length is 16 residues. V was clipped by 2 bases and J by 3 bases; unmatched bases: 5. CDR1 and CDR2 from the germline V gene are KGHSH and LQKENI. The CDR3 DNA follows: TGTGCCAGCTCACCATTCTCGGACAGGGGGACAGATACGCAGTATTTT. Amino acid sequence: CASSPFSDRGTDTQYF.

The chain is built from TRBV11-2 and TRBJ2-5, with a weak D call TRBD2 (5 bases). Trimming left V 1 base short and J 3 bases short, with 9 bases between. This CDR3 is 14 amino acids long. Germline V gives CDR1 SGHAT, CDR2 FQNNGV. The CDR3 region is CASSLAGVKETQYF. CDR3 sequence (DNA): TGTGCCAGCAGCTTAGCCGGGGTAAAAGAGACCCAGTACTTC.

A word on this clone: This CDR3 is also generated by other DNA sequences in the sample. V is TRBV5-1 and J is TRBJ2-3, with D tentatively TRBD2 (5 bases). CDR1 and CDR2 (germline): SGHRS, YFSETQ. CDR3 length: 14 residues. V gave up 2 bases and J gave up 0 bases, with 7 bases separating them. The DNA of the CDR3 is TGCGCCAGCAGCTTTCCGGGGAGCACAGATACGCAGTATTTT. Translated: CASSFPGSTDTQYF.

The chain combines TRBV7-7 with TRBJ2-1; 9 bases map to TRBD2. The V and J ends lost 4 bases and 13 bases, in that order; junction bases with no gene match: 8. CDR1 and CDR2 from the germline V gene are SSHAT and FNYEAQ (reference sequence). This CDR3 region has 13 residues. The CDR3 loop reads CASSSDSAGGQFF. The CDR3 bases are TGTGCCAGCAGCTCTGATTCAGCGGGAGGCCAGTTCTTC.

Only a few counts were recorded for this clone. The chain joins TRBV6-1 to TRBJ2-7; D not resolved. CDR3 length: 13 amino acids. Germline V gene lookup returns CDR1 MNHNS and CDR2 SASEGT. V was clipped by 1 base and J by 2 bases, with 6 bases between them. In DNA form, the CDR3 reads TGTGCCAGCAGTGAAGGGTCGGCCTACGAGCAGTACTTC. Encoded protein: CASSEGSAYEQYF.

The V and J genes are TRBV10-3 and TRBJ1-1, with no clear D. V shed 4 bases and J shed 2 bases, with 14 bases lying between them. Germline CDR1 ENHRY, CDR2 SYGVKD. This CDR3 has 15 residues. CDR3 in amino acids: CAISAPHGPNTEAFF. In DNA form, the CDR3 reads TGTGCCATCAGTGCGCCTCACGGTCCTAACACTGAAGCTTTCTTT.